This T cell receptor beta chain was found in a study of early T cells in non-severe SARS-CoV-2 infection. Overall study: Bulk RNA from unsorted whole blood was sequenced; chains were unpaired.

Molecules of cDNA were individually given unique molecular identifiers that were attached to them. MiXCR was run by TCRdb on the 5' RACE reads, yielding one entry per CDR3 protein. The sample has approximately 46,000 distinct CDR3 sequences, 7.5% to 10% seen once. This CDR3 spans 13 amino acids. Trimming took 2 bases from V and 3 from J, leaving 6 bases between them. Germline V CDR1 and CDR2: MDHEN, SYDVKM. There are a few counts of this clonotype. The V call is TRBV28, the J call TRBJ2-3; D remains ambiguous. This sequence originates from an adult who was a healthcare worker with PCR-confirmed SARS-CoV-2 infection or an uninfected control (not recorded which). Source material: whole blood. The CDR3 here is CASSLRFTDTQYF. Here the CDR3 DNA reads TGTGCCAGCAGTTTAAGGTTTACAGATACGCAGTATTTT.